The 21 T cell receptor beta chains presented below share a single source sample, sequenced in a study of CD8 T cells in ankylosing spondylitis. General observations from the study: What appeared characteristic of ankylosing spondylitis blood was a TCR beta motif of several highly homologous variants.

TCRdb recomputed calls from the 5' RACE reads with MiXCR, one row per CDR3 protein. Of a few hundred thousand distinct CDR3 sequences in the sample, under 25% were seen once. These receptors are not linked to any known antigen. The sample taken for sequencing was blood, either unsorted or a sorted T cell fraction (not recorded which). These receptors came from a male donor with ankylosing spondylitis.

The V call is TRBV7-3, the J call TRBJ1-1; TRBD1 agrees at 7 bases. The CDR3 spans 14 residues. Losses at the gene ends were 5 bases for V and 5 bases for J; bases not matched to a gene: 8. The germline gives CDR1 SGHTA, CDR2 FQGTGA. As DNA, the CDR3 is TGTGCCAGCAGCCGATACAACAGGGGAACTGAAGCTTTCTTT. Encoded protein: CASSRYNRGTEAFF.

This clonotype has a count of ten or more. This chain links TRBV12-3 or TRBV12-4 with TRBJ2-3; 7 bases map to TRBD2. The J segment lost 0 bases and the V segment lost 0 bases, leaving 12 bases of the junction unmatched. The CDR3 length is 19 residues. The DNA for the CDR3 is TGTGCCAGCAGTTTAGCGCAGACGGGAGGCACTTCTAGCACAGATACGCAGTATTTT. Translation gives CASSLAQTGGTSSTDTQYF.

This chain uses TRBV29-1 with TRBJ1-2; TRBD1 aligns across 9 bases. V shed 7 bases, J shed 8 bases, and the junction held 14 bases outside the gene matches. This CDR3 is 14 amino acids long. The V gene's germline CDR1 is SQVTM and CDR2 ANQGSEA. The CDR3: CSARDGDREEGYTF. CDR3 DNA: TGCAGCGCCAGGGATGGGGACAGGGAGGAGGGCTACACCTTC.

This sequence joins TRBV30 and TRBJ1-1, with 7 positions matching TRBD1. The CDR3 has 13 amino acids. The J segment lost 1 base and the V segment lost 4 bases, leaving 3 bases of the junction unmatched. Germline-derived CDR1 and CDR2 are GTSNPN and SVGIG (reference sequence). This CDR3 is CAWNRQGNTEAFF. The CDR3, as DNA: TGTGCCTGGAACCGACAGGGGAACACTGAAGCTTTCTTT.

The chain has TRBV5-6 and TRBJ2-1; D may be TRBD1 or TRBD2 (5 bases each). Trimming pared 4 bases from V and 4 bases from J, leaving 12 bases between. CDR3 length: 14 amino acids. Germline loops: CDR1 SGHDT, CDR2 YYEEEE. DNA of the CDR3: TGTGCCAGCAGCAGGGGACGGGAATACAATGAGCAGTTCTTC. Translation: CASSRGREYNEQFF.

The rearrangement joins TRBV4-1 to TRBJ2-5; 13 nucleotides align to TRBD2. V lost 2 bases, J lost 5 bases, and 8 bases stayed unmatched. Germline loops: CDR1 MGHRA, CDR2 YSYEKL. This CDR3 contains 17 residues. In nucleotides, the CDR3 is TGCGCCAGCAGCCAACCACTCGGACTAGCGGGAGTGGAGACCCAGTACTTC. It yields the protein CASSQPLGLAGVETQYF.

The chain uses TRBV5-1 and TRBJ1-1, with unresolved D. This CDR3 has 13 residues. CDR1 SGHRS and CDR2 YFSETQ come from the germline V gene. The V and J ends lost 0 bases and 3 bases respectively, with 6 bases between them. Here the CDR3 DNA reads TGCGCCAGCAGCTTGGGAATGGACACTGAAGCTTTCTTT. Its translation: CASSLGMDTEAFF.

The CDR3 sequence: CAISDGGTSGRGAYEQYF. DNA of the CDR3: TGTGCCATCAGTGATGGGGGGACGAGCGGGAGAGGAGCCTACGAGCAGTACTTC. The V call is TRBV10-3, the J call TRBJ2-7; 8 bases line up with TRBD2. CDR1 and CDR2 (germline): ENHRY, SYGVKD. Trimming at V came to 3 bases and at J to 2 bases, leaving 15 bases not matched to a gene. This CDR3 has 18 residues.

This clonotype was found a few times. V and J are TRBV9 and TRBJ1-1; no reliable D call. This CDR3 comprises 14 residues. Germline assignment: CDR1 SGDLS and CDR2 YYNGEE. V was pared by 2 bases and J by 0 bases, with 8 bases between. In DNA form, the CDR3 reads TGTGCCAGCAGCGTTCAGGATATGAACACTGAAGCTTTCTTT. It yields the protein CASSVQDMNTEAFF.

The chain uses TRBV7-2 and TRBJ2-1, with 11 nucleotides matching TRBD2. J gave up 5 bases and V 4 bases, and 1 base lay outside the gene matches. This CDR3 has 14 amino acids. In germline, CDR1 is SGHTA, CDR2 FQGNSA. CDR3 sequence (DNA): TGTGCCAGCAGCTGGACTAGCGGGCACAATGAGCAGTTCTTC. Protein: CASSWTSGHNEQFF.

This chain uses TRBV5-6 with TRBJ2-5; no definite D call. Per the germline V gene, CDR1 is SGHDT and CDR2 is YYEEEE. V was cut by 1 base and J by 0 bases, with 10 bases left in between. The CDR3 loop spans 15 amino acids. The DNA for the CDR3 is TGTGCCAGCAGCTTGTCAGCACAGAACCAAGAGACCCAGTACTTC. This sequence encodes CASSLSAQNQETQYF.

The J gene is TRBJ1-5, the V gene TRBV20-1; TRBD1 might be the D (6 bases). CDR1 is DFQATT and CDR2 is SNEGSKA in the germline V gene (reference sequence). This CDR3 has 15 residues. V was clipped by 3 bases and J by 0 bases, with 12 bases between them. CDR3: CSASAGTPSNQPQHF. CDR3 in DNA: TGCAGTGCTAGCGCCGGGACACCTAGCAATCAGCCCCAGCATTTT.

J is TRBJ2-2 and V is TRBV5-6; D gene unclear. V lost 2 bases and J lost 1, with 3 bases in between. Germline CDR1 reads SGHDT; CDR2 reads YYEEEE. The length of the CDR3 is 13 residues. The CDR3 nucleotides are TGTGCCAGCAGCTTTAGGAACACCGGGGAGCTGTTTTTT. This translates into CASSFRNTGELFF.

This clonotype was observed a single time. The chain has TRBV27 and TRBJ2-5; 9 nucleotides align to TRBD2. Germline CDR1 MNHEY, CDR2 SMNVEV (reference sequence). With 2 bases clipped from V and 3 bases from J, the junction kept 13 bases outside the gene matches. The CDR3 has 18 residues. CDR3 sequence: CASSLLHFGASGKETQYF. The CDR3 nucleotides are TGTGCCAGCAGTTTACTGCATTTTGGGGCTAGCGGGAAAGAGACCCAGTACTTC.

The chain joins TRBV12-3 or TRBV12-4 to TRBJ2-1; 8 nucleotides match TRBD2. With V trimmed by 6 bases and J by 2 bases, 6 bases remained unmatched. The CDR3 is 15 amino acids. This CDR3 is CASSPSGGAYNEQFF. CDR3 nucleotide sequence: TGTGCCAGCAGCCCATCCGGGGGGGCCTACAATGAGCAGTTCTTC.

The chain carries TRBV9 and TRBJ2-1; 10 bases map to TRBD2. After removal of 4 bases from V and 6 bases from J, the junction contained 10 bases not matched to a gene. The germline gives CDR1 SGDLS, CDR2 YYNGEE. The CDR3 is 16 amino acids. Here the CDR3 DNA reads TGTGCCAGCAGCAAAGAGGGGCTAGCGGGAGCCAATGAGCAGTTCTTC. It yields the protein CASSKEGLAGANEQFF.

The CDR3 DNA sequence: TGTGCCAGCAGCTTAGGCCAAGGGACGGGGTTCTTC. It specifies CASSLGQGTGFF. The V and J genes are TRBV5-5 and TRBJ2-1, with D perhaps assigned TRBD1 or TRBD2 (5 bases each). Germline loops: CDR1 SGHKS, CDR2 YYEKEE (reference sequence). The CDR3 sequence is 12 residues long. Trimming removed 2 bases from V and 15 bases from J, with 15 bases in between.

This clonotype has more than one count but fewer than ten. The rearrangement uses TRBV19 and TRBJ2-3; TRBD1 is a possible D gene (5 bases). The CDR3 covers 16 residues. Between the trimmed V and J ends, which lost 9 bases and 2 bases, there was a span of 21 bases. Per the germline V gene, CDR1 is LNHDA and CDR2 is SQIVND (reference sequence). CDR3 DNA sequence: TGTGCCAGCAGTCTCCTTGGGGCGACTTTCACAGATACGCAGTATTTT. Translating gives CASSLLGATFTDTQYF.

The gene calls are TRBV7-2 and TRBJ2-2, with 7 bases aligning to TRBD1. After removal of 4 bases from V and 7 bases from J, the junction contained 6 bases not matched to a gene. From germline, CDR1 is SGHTA and CDR2 FQGNSA. The CDR3 is 14 residues long. Here the CDR3 DNA reads TGTGCCAGCAGCTATACAGGGGAGAACGGGGAGCTGTTTTTT. It specifies CASSYTGENGELFF.

This clonotype was counted only a few times. The CDR3 sequence is CASSPGRAGNTIYF. The CDR3 DNA follows: TGTGCCAGCAGCCCCGGGAGAGCTGGAAACACCATATATTTT. V gene TRBV7-2 combines with J gene TRBJ1-3, with D hard to call. V lost 5 bases, J lost 2 bases, and 10 bases lay in between. In germline, CDR1 is SGHTA, CDR2 FQGNSA. The CDR3 is 14 residues long. The full variable domain, rest sourced from reference TRBV7-2 and TRBJ1-3, is GAGVSQSPSNKVTEKGKDVELRCDPISGHTALYWYRQSLGQGLEFLIYFQGNSAPDKSGLPSDRFSAERTGGSVSTLTIQRTQQEDSAVYLCASSPGRAGNTIYFGEGSWLTVV.

The V gene is TRBV3-1, the J gene TRBJ2-7; the match to TRBD1 covers 8 bases. The CDR3 is 14 residues long. Germline loops: CDR1 LGHDT, CDR2 YNNKEL (reference sequence). V lost 1 base and J lost 5; bases outside the gene matches: 4. This CDR3 reads CASSQGQGADEQYF. CDR3 sequence (DNA): TGTGCCAGCAGCCAAGGGCAGGGGGCTGACGAGCAGTACTTC.